This entry describes one T cell receptor beta chain. Its specificity is unknown. TCRbeta library preparation incorporated unique molecular identifiers. TCRdb recomputed calls from the PCR reads with MiXCR, one row per CDR3 protein. The sample records hundreds of thousands of distinct CDR3 sequences, 10% to 15% being singletons. The CDR3 sequence is 13 residues long. The germline V gene encodes CDR1 SGHTA and CDR2 FQGNSA. Trimming took off 3 bases at V and 5 bases at J, with 10 bases between the two ends. This entry is derived from a study of T-cell reconstitution after alpha-beta-depleted transplantation in children. Study-wide results and caveats: Expanded clones from the graft, numbering several hundred, reportedly supplied alpha-beta T cells about two months after transplant.

This material consisted of PBMCs, taken before TCRalphabeta/CD19-depleted stem cell transplant. The chain is built from TRBV7-2 and TRBJ1-2; D gene ambiguous. The clonotype comes from a girl aged 2-10 years with congenital amegakaryocytic thrombocytopenia, due to receive a stem cell transplant. CDR3 sequence reads: CASSFDPTYGYTF. In nucleotides, the CDR3 is TGTGCCAGCAGCTTTGACCCTACTTATGGCTACACCTTC.